The T cell receptor (beta chain) described here comes from a study of shared clonotypes between healthy human individuals. In the study overall: Aged 18 to 49, the donors were a couple of women and a few men.

The CDR3 covers 14 residues. Germline V CDR1 and CDR2: LNHNV, YYDKDF (reference sequence). V shed 6 bases, J shed 5 bases, and the junction held 1 base outside the gene matches. All donors were healthy HIV-negative adults lacking recent acute infections or vaccinations. Sequencing was at deep level. TCRdb keeps only in-frame clones here, not all; method: immunoSEQ multiplex PCR. The repertoire holds around 100,000 clones, with 65% to 70% as singletons. Whole-study findings and limits: Estimated richness values were generally larger in naive subsets than in memory subsets.

Ten or more counts support this clone. Its antigen is undetermined. The V call is TRBV15, the J call TRBJ2-1, with 13 bases identical to TRBD2. The receptor's source is a man younger than 40 in good health. Sequenced material: memory CD8+ T cells sorted from blood. Subset described: CD45RO+ cells pooled with CCR7-negative TemRA cells. The CDR3 DNA follows: TGTGCCACCAGAGGGACTAGCGGGGACAATGAGCAGTTCTTC. This sequence encodes CATRGTSGDNEQFF.